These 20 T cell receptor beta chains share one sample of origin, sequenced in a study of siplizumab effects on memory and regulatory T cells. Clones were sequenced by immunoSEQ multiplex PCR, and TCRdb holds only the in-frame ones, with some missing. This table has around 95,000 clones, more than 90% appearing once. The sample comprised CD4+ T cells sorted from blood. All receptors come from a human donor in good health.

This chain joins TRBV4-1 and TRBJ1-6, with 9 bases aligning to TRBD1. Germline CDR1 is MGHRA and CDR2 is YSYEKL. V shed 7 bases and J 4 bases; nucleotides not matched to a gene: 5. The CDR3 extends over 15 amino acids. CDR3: CASTRDRGYNSPLHF. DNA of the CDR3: TGCGCCAGCACCCGAGACAGGGGGTATAATTCACCCCTCCACTTT.

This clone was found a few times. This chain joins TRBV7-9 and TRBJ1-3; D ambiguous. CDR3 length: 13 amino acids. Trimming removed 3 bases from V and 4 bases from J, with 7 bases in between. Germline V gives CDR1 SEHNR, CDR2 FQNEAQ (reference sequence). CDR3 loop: CASSLDGGNTIYF. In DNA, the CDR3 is TGTGCCAGCAGCTTGGACGGGGGAAACACCATATATTTT.

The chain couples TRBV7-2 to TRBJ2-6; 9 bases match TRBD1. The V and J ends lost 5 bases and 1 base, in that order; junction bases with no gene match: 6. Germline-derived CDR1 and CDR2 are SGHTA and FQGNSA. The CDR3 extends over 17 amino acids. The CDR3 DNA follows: TGTGCCAGCAGCAGGGGACAGGGTATATCTGGGGCCAACGTCCTGACTTTC. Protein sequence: CASSRGQGISGANVLTF.

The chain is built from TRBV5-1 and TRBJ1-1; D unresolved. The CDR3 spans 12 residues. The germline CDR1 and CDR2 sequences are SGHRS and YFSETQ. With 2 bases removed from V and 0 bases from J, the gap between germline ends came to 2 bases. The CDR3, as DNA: TGCGCCAGCAGCTTACTGAACACTGAAGCTTTCTTT. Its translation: CASSLLNTEAFF.

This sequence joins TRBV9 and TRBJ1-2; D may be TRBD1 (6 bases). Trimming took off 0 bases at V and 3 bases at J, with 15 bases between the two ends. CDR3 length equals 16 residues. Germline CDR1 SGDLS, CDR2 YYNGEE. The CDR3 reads CASSVELGHRDYGYTF. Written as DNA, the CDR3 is TGTGCCAGCAGCGTAGAACTGGGACACCGGGACTATGGCTACACCTTC.

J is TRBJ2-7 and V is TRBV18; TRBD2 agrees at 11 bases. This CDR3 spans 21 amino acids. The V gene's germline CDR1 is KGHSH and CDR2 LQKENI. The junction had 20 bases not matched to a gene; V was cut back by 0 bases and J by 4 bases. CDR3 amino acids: CASSPPIALSTSGGKGYEQYF. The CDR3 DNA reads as TGTGCCAGCTCACCACCGATCGCCCTCTCAACTAGCGGGGGAAAAGGATACGAGCAGTACTTC.

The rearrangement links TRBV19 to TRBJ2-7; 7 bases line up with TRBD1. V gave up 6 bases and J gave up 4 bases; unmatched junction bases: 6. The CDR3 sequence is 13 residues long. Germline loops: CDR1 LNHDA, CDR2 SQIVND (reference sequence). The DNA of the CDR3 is TGTGCCAGTAGGGCCAGGGGGAATTACGAGCAGTACTTC. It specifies CASRARGNYEQYF. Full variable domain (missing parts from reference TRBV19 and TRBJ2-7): DGGITQSPKYLFRKEGQNVTLSCEQNLNHDAMYWYRQDPGQGLRLIYYSQIVNDFQKGDIAEGYSVSREKKESFPLTVTSAQKNPTAFYLCASRARGNYEQYFGPGTRLTVT.

CDR3 bases: TGTGCCAGCAGCGGAATGAGCGGGGGGAGCAACACCGGGGAGCTGTTTTTT. This gives the protein CASSGMSGGSNTGELFF. J is TRBJ2-2 and V is TRBV21-1; the tabulated D call, TRBD2, remains unverified against the DNA. TRBV21-1 is labeled a pseudogene. The CDR3 has 17 amino acids.

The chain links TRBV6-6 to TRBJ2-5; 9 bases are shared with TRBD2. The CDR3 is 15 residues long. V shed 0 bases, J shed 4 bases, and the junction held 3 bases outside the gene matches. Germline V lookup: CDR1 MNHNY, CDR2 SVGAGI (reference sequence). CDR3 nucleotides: TGTGCCAGCAGTTACTCGCGGGGGGGCTTAGAGACCCAGTACTTC. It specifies CASSYSRGGLETQYF.

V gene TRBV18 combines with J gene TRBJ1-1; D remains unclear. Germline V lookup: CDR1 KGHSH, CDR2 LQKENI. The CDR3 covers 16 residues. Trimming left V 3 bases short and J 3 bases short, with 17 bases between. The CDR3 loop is CASSPVLGPEDTEAFF. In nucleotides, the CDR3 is TGTGCCAGCTCACCCGTACTGGGCCCGGAGGACACTGAAGCTTTCTTT.

CDR3 sequence (DNA): TGTGCCAGCAGCTTAGCGGACAGGGGGCGCGGCACCGGGGAGCTGTTTTTT. Protein sequence: CASSLADRGRGTGELFF. The gene calls are TRBV7-2 and TRBJ2-2, with 11 bases matching TRBD1. J gave up 4 bases and V 0 bases, and 4 bases lay outside the gene matches. This CDR3 has 17 amino acids. Germline V gene lookup returns CDR1 SGHTA and CDR2 FQGNSA.

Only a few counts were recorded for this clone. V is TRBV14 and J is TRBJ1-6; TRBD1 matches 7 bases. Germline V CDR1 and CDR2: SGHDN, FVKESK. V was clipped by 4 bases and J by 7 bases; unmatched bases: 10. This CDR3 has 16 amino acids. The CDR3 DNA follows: TGTGCCAGCAGCCGTATGACGGGACAGCTGAATTCACCCCTCCACTTT. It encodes CASSRMTGQLNSPLHF.

The CDR3 bases are TGTGCCAGCAGCTTAGAAGGGGCGAGCTCCTACGAGCAGTACTTC. Its protein is CASSLEGASSYEQYF. This chain connects TRBV11-3 to TRBJ2-7; the D gene is possibly TRBD1 (5 bases). Germline V lookup: CDR1 SGHNT, CDR2 YENEEA. CDR3 length equals 15 residues. Between the trimmed V and J ends, which lost 0 bases and 0 bases, there was a span of 9 bases.

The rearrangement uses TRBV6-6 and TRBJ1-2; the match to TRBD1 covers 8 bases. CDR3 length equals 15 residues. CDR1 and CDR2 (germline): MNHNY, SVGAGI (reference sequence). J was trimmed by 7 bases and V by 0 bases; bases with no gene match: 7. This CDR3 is CASSYSSGGAGGYTF. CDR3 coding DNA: TGTGCCAGCAGTTACTCATCAGGGGGCGCGGGTGGCTACACCTTC.

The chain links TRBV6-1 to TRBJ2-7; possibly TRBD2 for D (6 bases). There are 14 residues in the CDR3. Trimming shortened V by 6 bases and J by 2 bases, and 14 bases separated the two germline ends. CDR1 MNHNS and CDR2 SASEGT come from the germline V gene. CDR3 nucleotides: TGTGCCAGCAGCTCAACTAGCTTAGCCTACGAGCAGTACTTC. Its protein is CASSSTSLAYEQYF.

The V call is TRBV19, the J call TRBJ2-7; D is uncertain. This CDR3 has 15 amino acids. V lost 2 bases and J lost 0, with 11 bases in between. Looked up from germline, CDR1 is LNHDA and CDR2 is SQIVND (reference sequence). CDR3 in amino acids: CASSISPGRSYEQYF. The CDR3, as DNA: TGTGCCAGTAGTATATCACCCGGGCGCTCCTACGAGCAGTACTTC. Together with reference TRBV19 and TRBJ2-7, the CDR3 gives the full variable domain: DGGITQSPKYLFRKEGQNVTLSCEQNLNHDAMYWYRQDPGQGLRLIYYSQIVNDFQKGDIAEGYSVSREKKESFPLTVTSAQKNPTAFYLCASSISPGRSYEQYFGPGTRLTVT.

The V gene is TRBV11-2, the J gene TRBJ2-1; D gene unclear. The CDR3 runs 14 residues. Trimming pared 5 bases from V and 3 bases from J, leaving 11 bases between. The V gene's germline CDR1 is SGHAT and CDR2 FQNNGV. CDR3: CASSLLSSYNEQFF. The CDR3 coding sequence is TGTGCCAGCAGCCTCCTGTCGAGCTACAATGAGCAGTTCTTC.

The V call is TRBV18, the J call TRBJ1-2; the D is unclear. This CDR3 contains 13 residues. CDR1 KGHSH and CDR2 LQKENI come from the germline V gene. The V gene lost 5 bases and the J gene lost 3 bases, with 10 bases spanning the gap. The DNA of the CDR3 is TGTGCCAGCTCAGACGGGAGGGACTATGGCTACACCTTC. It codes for CASSDGRDYGYTF.

CDR3 protein: CASSGKTSGHTDTQYF. In DNA form, the CDR3 reads TGTGCCAGCAGTGGTAAAACTAGCGGGCACACAGATACGCAGTATTTT. The gene calls are TRBV25-1 and TRBJ2-3; 9 bases line up with TRBD2. From germline, CDR1 is MGHDK and CDR2 SYGVNS. CDR3 length: 16 amino acids. Trimming took 4 bases from V and 2 from J; bases not matched to a gene: 7.

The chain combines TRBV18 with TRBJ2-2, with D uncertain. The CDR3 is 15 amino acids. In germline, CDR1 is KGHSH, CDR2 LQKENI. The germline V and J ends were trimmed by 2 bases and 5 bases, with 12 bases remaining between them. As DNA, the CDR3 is TGTGCCAGCTCACCAGGGGTGACTCAAACCGGGGAGCTGTTTTTT. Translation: CASSPGVTQTGELFF.